Relative to its sample, the clone carrying this T cell receptor beta chain is medium-sized (0.01 to 0.1%). No antigen is known for it. This sample is part of a study of prognosis after radiotherapy for stage I lung cancer. For the study at large: Concurrent therapy with stereotactic body radiotherapy was received by no patient. Whole-study findings and limits: The study found lower Shannon entropy after stereotactic body radiation therapy in patients who developed distant metastases. The tumor specificity of expanded TCR clones remained undetermined.

Amplification of the TCR beta CDR3 (from genomic DNA) was done by two-round multiplex PCR. Gene-specific primers for each TRBV and TRBJ gene drove first-round PCR. TCRdb fed the multiplex PCR reads into MiXCR, producing one record per CDR3 protein. The table shows over 15,000 distinct CDR3 sequences, with over 45% occurring only once. Trimming removed 5 bases at V and 3 bases at J, with 11 bases between. The CDR3 spans 13 residues. Germline CDR1 reads SGHTA; CDR2 reads FQGNSA. The sample here was PBMCs, taken before or after stereotactic body radiation therapy (not recorded which). The TCR comes from a donor older than 45 with non-small cell lung cancer. This sequence joins TRBV7-2 and TRBJ2-7, with D perhaps TRBD2 (5 bases). CDR3 protein: CASSEAVYYEQYF. DNA of the CDR3: TGTGCCAGCAGCGAAGCGGTCTACTACGAGCAGTACTTC.